This T cell receptor (beta chain) is drawn from a study of blood T cell repertoires in COVID-19. V was clipped by 11 bases and J by 2 bases, with 15 bases between them. The CDR3 is 13 residues long. Looked up from germline, CDR1 is LGHDT and CDR2 is YNNKEL (reference sequence). Method: immunoSEQ multiplex PCR; TCRdb's copy keeps in-frame clones and lacks some. The data show 50,000 to 65,000 clones, 75% to 90% seen once. Material: peripheral blood. The sequence was obtained from a man aged 60-69 years with acute or convalescent COVID-19. The V call is TRBV3-1 (or the pseudogene TRBV3-2), the J call TRBJ2-5; weak D call: TRBD1 (6 bases). CDR3: CAVSGTYQETQYF. Written as DNA, the CDR3 is TGTGCCGTATCCGGGACATATCAAGAGACCCAGTACTTC.